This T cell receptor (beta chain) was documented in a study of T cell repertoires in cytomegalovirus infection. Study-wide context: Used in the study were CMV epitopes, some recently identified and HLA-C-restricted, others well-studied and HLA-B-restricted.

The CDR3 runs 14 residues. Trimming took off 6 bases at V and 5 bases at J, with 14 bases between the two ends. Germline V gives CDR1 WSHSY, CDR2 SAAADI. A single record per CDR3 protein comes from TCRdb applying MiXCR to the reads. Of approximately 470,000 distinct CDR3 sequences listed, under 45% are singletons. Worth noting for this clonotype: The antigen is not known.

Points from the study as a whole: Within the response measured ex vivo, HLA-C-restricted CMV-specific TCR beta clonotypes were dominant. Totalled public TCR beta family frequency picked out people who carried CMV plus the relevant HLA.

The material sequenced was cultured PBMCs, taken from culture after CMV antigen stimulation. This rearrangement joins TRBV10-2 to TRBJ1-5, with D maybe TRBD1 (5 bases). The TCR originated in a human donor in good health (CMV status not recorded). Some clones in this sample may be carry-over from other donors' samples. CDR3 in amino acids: CASRRQGGHQPQHF. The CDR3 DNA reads TGCGCCAGCAGGCGCCAGGGAGGGCATCAGCCCCAGCATTTT.